This T cell receptor beta chain was captured by sequencing in a study of preoperative IRX-2 immunotherapy in early breast cancer. The treatment is: preoperative locoregional IRX-2 cytokine immunotherapy. Germline V CDR1 and CDR2: MDHEN, SYDVKM. The CDR3 sequence is 17 residues long. V gave up 2 bases and J gave up 0 bases; unmatched junction bases: 5. The method was immunoSEQ multiplex PCR; TCRdb's version includes in-frame clones alone and lacks a portion of them. The data contain around 95,000 clones, about nine tenths of them singletons. The sequence came from a human donor with breast cancer. J is TRBJ2-5 and V is TRBV28, with 11 bases identical to TRBD2. The sample was tumor tissue, taken after IRX-2 immunotherapy. CDR3 residues: CASSLLSSGGNQETQYF. The CDR3 DNA sequence: TGTGCCAGCAGTTTACTCTCTAGCGGGGGGAACCAAGAGACCCAGTACTTC. The full variable domain, completed using reference TRBV28 and TRBJ2-5, is DVKVTQSSRYLVKRTGEKVFLECVQDMDHENMFWYRQDPGLGLRLIYFSYDVKMKEKGDIPEGYSVSREKKERFSLILESASTNQTSMYLCASSLLSSGGNQETQYFGPGTRLLVL.